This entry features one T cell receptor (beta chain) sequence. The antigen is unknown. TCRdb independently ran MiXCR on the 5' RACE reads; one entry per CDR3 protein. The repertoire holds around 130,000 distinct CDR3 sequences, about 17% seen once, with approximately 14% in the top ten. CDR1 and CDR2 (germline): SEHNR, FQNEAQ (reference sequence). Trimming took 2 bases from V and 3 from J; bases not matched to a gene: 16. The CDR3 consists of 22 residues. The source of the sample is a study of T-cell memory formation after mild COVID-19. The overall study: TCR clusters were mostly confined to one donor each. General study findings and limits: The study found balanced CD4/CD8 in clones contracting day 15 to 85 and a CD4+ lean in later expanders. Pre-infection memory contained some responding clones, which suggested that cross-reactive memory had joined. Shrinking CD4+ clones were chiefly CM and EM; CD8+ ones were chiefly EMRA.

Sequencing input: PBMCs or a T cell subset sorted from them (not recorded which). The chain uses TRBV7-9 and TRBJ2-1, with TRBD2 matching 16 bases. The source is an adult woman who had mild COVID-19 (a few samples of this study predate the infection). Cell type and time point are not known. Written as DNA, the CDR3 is TGTGCCAGCAGCTTATTCCCCTCATCCGGGACTAGCGGGAGGGGTCTCTACAATGAGCAGTTCTTC. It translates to CASSLFPSSGTSGRGLYNEQFF.